Shown below are 28 T cell receptor beta chains from a single sample sequenced in a study of T cells in Graves' hyperthyroidism and ophthalmopathy. Amplification yielded TCR beta CDR3 regions, with RNA transcripts as the source. Initially, a first-round RT-PCR of the TCR CDR3 employed the HTBI primer set. TCRdb itself ran the multiplex PCR reads through MiXCR, one entry per CDR3 protein. The table includes approximately 600,000 distinct CDR3 sequences, approximately 15% detected once. Input material: blood. Receptors were obtained from a woman aged 30 to 39 with Graves' hyperthyroidism that later progressed to Graves' ophthalmopathy.

This clonotype was recorded many times. The chain employs TRBV28 and TRBJ2-5, with TRBD2 matching 7 bases. V lost 5 bases and J lost 1; bases outside the gene matches: 7. Germline V lookup: CDR1 MDHEN, CDR2 SYDVKM. The CDR3 runs to 15 residues. CDR3 region: CASSGSGAVQETQYF. CDR3 DNA: TGTGCCAGCAGTGGGAGCGGGGCCGTCCAAGAGACCCAGTACTTC.

This clonotype was seen repeatedly, ten times or more. J is TRBJ2-7 and V is TRBV24-1, with D perhaps matching TRBD1 (6 bases). Germline assignment: CDR1 KGHDR and CDR2 SFDVKD. Trimming shortened V by 5 bases and J by 2 bases, and 12 bases separated the two germline ends. CDR3 length: 14 amino acids. In DNA form, the CDR3 reads TGTGCCACCAGTGGGGGAACAGGGACCTACGAGCAGTACTTC. It specifies CATSGGTGTYEQYF.

In this sample, this clonotype turned up many times. The rearrangement links TRBV12-3 or TRBV12-4 to TRBJ1-5, with 7 bases lining up with TRBD1. This CDR3 comprises 16 residues. V shed 1 base, J shed 2 bases, and the junction held 5 bases outside the gene matches. The CDR3 protein is CASSLGGGAGNQPQHF. In DNA, the CDR3 is TGTGCCAGCAGTTTAGGAGGGGGCGCCGGCAATCAGCCCCAGCATTTT.

This chain connects TRBV3-1 to TRBJ2-7; 10 bases are shared with TRBD2. With 2 bases clipped from V and 6 bases from J, the junction kept 4 bases outside the gene matches. This CDR3 contains 14 residues. Germline assignment: CDR1 LGHDT and CDR2 YNNKEL (reference sequence). The CDR3 reads CASSQRGLAIEQYF. DNA for the CDR3: TGTGCCAGCAGCCAACGGGGACTAGCGATCGAGCAGTACTTC.

In its sample, this clonotype was seen many times. The V and J genes are TRBV28 and TRBJ1-2, with D perhaps matching TRBD1 (6 bases). CDR3 size: 12 residues. Germline V gene sequence: CDR1 MDHEN, CDR2 SYDVKM. Trimming took off 11 bases at V and 7 bases at J, with 17 bases between the two ends. The CDR3 DNA follows: TGTGCCGCTCGGGGGGCAGATGTTGGCTACACCTTC. It is translated as CAARGADVGYTF.

This clonotype was recorded at least ten times. The chain combines TRBV12-3 or TRBV12-4 with TRBJ2-3, with 7 nucleotides matching TRBD2. Unmatched junction bases numbered 7, after V lost 8 bases and J lost 5 bases. The CDR3 has 13 residues. Here the CDR3 reads CASSAGWGDTQYF. In nucleotides, the CDR3 is TGTGCCAGCTCAGCGGGATGGGGAGATACGCAGTATTTT.

This clonotype was observed a handful of times. V and J are TRBV5-1 and TRBJ2-2; D remains unclear. Germline V gene lookup returns CDR1 SGHRS and CDR2 YFSETQ. This CDR3 spans 12 amino acids. Trimming removed 4 bases from V and 11 bases from J, with 12 bases in between. Here the CDR3 reads CASSLSPSELFF. DNA for the CDR3: TGCGCCAGCAGCCTGAGTCCCTCAGAGCTGTTTTTT.

This clonotype was observed at least ten times. CDR3: CASSLEAGVSIYEQYF. Here the CDR3 DNA reads TGTGCCAGCAGTTTGGAAGCGGGAGTCTCCATCTACGAGCAGTACTTC. The rearrangement links TRBV27 to TRBJ2-7; the match to TRBD2 covers 8 bases. Trimming removed 3 bases from V and 3 bases from J; junction bases left unmatched: 10. This CDR3 contains 16 residues. Germline-derived CDR1 and CDR2 are MNHEY and SMNVEV (reference sequence).

The table lists this clonotype with many counts. The V call is TRBV5-1, the J call TRBJ2-1, with 11 bases identical to TRBD1. Germline V CDR1 and CDR2: SGHRS, YFSETQ. The CDR3 extends over 14 amino acids. The junction had 3 bases not matched to a gene; V was cut back by 3 bases and J by 7 bases. The chain's CDR3 is CASSWDRGDNEQFF. The DNA of the CDR3 is TGCGCCAGCAGCTGGGACAGGGGGGATAATGAGCAGTTCTTC. Variable domain in full (rest from reference TRBV5-1 and TRBJ2-1): KAGVTQTPRYLIKTRGQQVTLSCSPISGHRSVSWYQQTPGQGLQFLFEYFSETQRNKGNFPGRFSGRQFSNSRSEMNVSTLELGDSALYLCASSWDRGDNEQFFGPGTRLTVL.

The chain employs TRBV5-4 and TRBJ1-6, with a weak D call TRBD1 (5 bases). Germline CDR1 reads SGHNT; CDR2 reads YYREEE (reference sequence). V lost 10 bases to trimming and J lost 4 bases, with 12 bases between them. The CDR3 has 13 residues. The CDR3: CAGGDGYNSPLHF. The DNA of the CDR3 is TGTGCCGGGGGGGACGGATATAATTCACCCCTCCACTTT. The variable domain in full, completed from reference TRBV5-4 and TRBJ1-6, reads ETGVTQSPTHLIKTRGQQVTLRCSSQSGHNTVSWYQQALGQGPQFIFQYYREEENGRGNFPPRFSGLQFPNYSSELNVNALELDDSALYLCAGGDGYNSPLHFGNGTRLTVT.

This sequence joins TRBV19 and TRBJ2-5; 10 nucleotides match TRBD1. Germline assignment: CDR1 LNHDA and CDR2 SQIVND (reference sequence). This CDR3 comprises 14 residues. V lost 5 bases, J lost 3 bases, and 3 bases stayed unmatched. The CDR3 DNA reads TGTGCCAGTAGTGCCGGGACAGGGGAAGAGACCCAGTACTTC. It encodes CASSAGTGEETQYF.

This clonotype was counted only a few times. The chain recombines TRBV19 with TRBJ1-6; D gene unclear. Trimming pared 5 bases from V and 7 bases from J, leaving 12 bases between. Germline CDR1 and CDR2: LNHDA and SQIVND (reference sequence). The CDR3 spans 14 residues. CDR3 sequence: CASSPTRANSPLHF. The CDR3 DNA reads TGTGCCAGTAGTCCCACTAGGGCGAATTCACCCCTCCACTTT.

The CDR3 sequence is CSASTGGSQPQHF. CDR3 coding DNA: TGCAGTGCTAGTACAGGGGGTTCTCAGCCCCAGCATTTT. The chain links TRBV20-1 to TRBJ1-5, with 8 bases matching TRBD1. The CDR3 contains 13 residues. V shed 3 bases and J 6 bases; nucleotides not matched to a gene: 4. Germline V CDR1 and CDR2: DFQATT, SNEGSKA (reference sequence).

This clonotype was recorded a few times. The V call is TRBV28, the J call TRBJ1-1; a weak D match, TRBD1 (5 bases). The germline V gene has CDR1 MDHEN and CDR2 SYDVKM. CDR3 length: 13 amino acids. Trimming removed 3 bases from V and 5 bases from J, with 10 bases in between. Written as DNA, the CDR3 is TGTGCCAGCAGTTTGGGACCGGGGACTGAAGCTTTCTTT. Its protein is CASSLGPGTEAFF.

V usage is TRBV11-3 and J usage is TRBJ2-3; 7 positions match TRBD1. Germline loops: CDR1 SGHNT, CDR2 YENEEA. This CDR3 spans 17 amino acids. V lost 5 bases and J lost 1; bases outside the gene matches: 12. The CDR3 reads CASSVDRVASRTDTQYF. The CDR3 nucleotides read TGTGCCAGCAGCGTCGACAGGGTGGCGTCACGCACAGATACGCAGTATTTT.

Comment on this clonotype: It may be a read error: a sequence one base away is much more abundant. The chain links TRBV20-1 to TRBJ2-1, with TRBD2 identical over 8 bases. V gave up 5 bases and J gave up 6 bases; unmatched junction bases: 12. Germline V gene data show CDR1 as DFQATT and CDR2 as SNEGSKA (reference sequence). There are 15 residues in the CDR3. CDR3 nucleotide sequence: TGCAGTGCTCCGGGATCTAGCGGGTACTCCAATGAGCAGTTCTTC. Protein: CSAPGSSGYSNEQFF.

This rearrangement joins TRBV7-3 to TRBJ1-2; 9 bases align to TRBD1. The CDR3 spans 14 residues. Germline CDR1 SGHTA, CDR2 FQGTGA. Trimming removed 5 bases from V and 6 bases from J; junction bases left unmatched: 7. CDR3 loop: CASSPGQGRHGYTF. The CDR3 bases are TGTGCCAGCAGCCCGGGACAGGGAAGACATGGCTACACCTTC. The full variable domain, completed using reference TRBV7-3 and TRBJ1-2, is GAGVSQTPSNKVTEKGKYVELRCDPISGHTALYWYRQSLGQGPEFLIYFQGTGAADDSGLPNDRFFAVRPEGSVSTLKIQRTERGDSAVYLCASSPGQGRHGYTFGSGTRLTVV.

Ten or more counts support this clonotype. The chain joins TRBV4-2 to TRBJ1-5; the D gene is possibly TRBD1 (5 bases). CDR1 and CDR2 (germline): LGHNA, YNFKEQ. The CDR3 covers 16 residues. V dropped 1 base and J dropped 2 bases, with 12 bases sitting between them. The CDR3 here is CASSQATGQGNQPQHF. The CDR3 region has the DNA TGTGCCAGCAGCCAAGCGACGGGGCAGGGCAATCAGCCCCAGCATTTT.

This chain joins TRBV7-9 and TRBJ1-5; D gene unclear. Germline V lookup: CDR1 SEHNR, CDR2 FQNEAQ (reference sequence). Trimming left V 1 base short and J 9 bases short, with 19 bases between. The CDR3 totals 16 residues. Here the CDR3 DNA reads TGTGCCAGCAGCTTAGTTGGGTCCCATGGGAAATCGCCCCAGCATTTT. This codes for CASSLVGSHGKSPQHF.

At least ten counts were recorded for this clonotype. The rearrangement joins TRBV2 to TRBJ1-5, with D maybe TRBD1 (5 bases). The CDR3 has 15 amino acids. CDR1 SNHLY and CDR2 FYNNEI come from the germline V gene. Trimming cost V 4 bases and J 2 bases, with 12 bases left between them. The CDR3 protein is CASSALGGGNQPQHF. In nucleotides, the CDR3 is TGTGCCAGCAGTGCTTTGGGGGGTGGCAATCAGCCCCAGCATTTT.

This sequence joins TRBV5-1 and TRBJ2-7; 7 bases are shared with TRBD1. The length of the CDR3 is 16 residues. The germline gives CDR1 SGHRS, CDR2 YFSETQ. V was clipped by 4 bases and J by 0 bases; unmatched bases: 10. The CDR3 DNA follows: TGCGCCAGCAGCCGTGAGAGGGGGCTTCCCTCCTACGAGCAGTACTTC. Encoded protein: CASSRERGLPSYEQYF.

This clonotype was observed many times. This chain joins TRBV11-3 and TRBJ1-4; D uncertain. The germline V gene has CDR1 SGHNT and CDR2 YENEEA. Between the trimmed V and J ends, which lost 2 bases and 13 bases, there was a span of 11 bases. The CDR3 has 12 residues. The DNA of the CDR3 is TGTGCCAGCAGCTTACATAAGGGAGGACTGTTTTTT. This codes for CASSLHKGGLFF.

The chain is built from TRBV4-1 and TRBJ2-2, with D perhaps matching TRBD2 (5 bases). V was cut by 5 bases and J by 0 bases, with 13 bases left in between. From germline, CDR1 is MGHRA and CDR2 YSYEKL. The CDR3 contains 16 residues. CDR3 bases: TGCGCCAGCAGCTTCCTCCGGACTCCGAACACCGGGGAGCTGTTTTTT. Translated, it gives CASSFLRTPNTGELFF.

Many counts were recorded for this clonotype. The chain employs TRBV7-9 and TRBJ2-3, with D perhaps matching TRBD1 (5 bases). V lost 3 bases and J lost 2, with 6 bases in between. Germline V gene lookup returns CDR1 SEHNR and CDR2 FQNEAQ (reference sequence). This CDR3 has 13 amino acids. The CDR3 loop reads CASSLTDTDTQYF. The CDR3 DNA is TGTGCCAGCAGCTTGACAGACACAGATACGCAGTATTTT.

The chain joins TRBV4-2 to TRBJ2-7; TRBD2 is a possible D gene (6 bases). The V gene lost 3 bases and the J gene lost 6 bases, with 15 bases spanning the gap. This CDR3 has 14 residues. Per germline, CDR1 LGHNA and CDR2 YNFKEQ. The CDR3 DNA reads TGTGCCAGCAGCCACCGGGACTCCGTCGGCGAGCAGTACTTC. Amino acid sequence: CASSHRDSVGEQYF.

This clonotype appeared many times. The V gene is TRBV3-1, the J gene TRBJ1-2, with 7 positions matching TRBD1. Germline values: CDR1 LGHDT, CDR2 YNNKEL (reference sequence). The ends lost 4 bases at V and 4 bases at J; junction bases unmatched: 12. The CDR3 extends over 16 amino acids. Written as DNA, the CDR3 is TGTGCCAGCAGCCCACCGCGGACAGGAGTCAGCTATGGCTACACCTTC. This encodes CASSPPRTGVSYGYTF. The full variable domain, rest sourced from reference TRBV3-1 and TRBJ1-2, is DTAVSQTPKYLVTQMGNDKSIKCEQNLGHDTMYWYKQDSKKFLKIMFSYNNKELIINETVPNRFSPKSPDKAHLNLHINSLELGDSAVYFCASSPPRTGVSYGYTFGSGTRLTVV.

In its sample, this clonotype was seen many times. The chain combines TRBV7-9 with TRBJ2-7, with D unclear. Trimming left V 4 bases short and J 5 bases short, with 9 bases between. Germline V gene data show CDR1 as SEHNR and CDR2 as FQNEAQ (reference sequence). CDR3 length: 12 residues. The CDR3 here is CASSSDVDEQYF. The CDR3 DNA reads TGTGCCAGCAGCTCGGACGTGGACGAGCAGTACTTC.

This clonotype appeared a few times. The chain employs TRBV24-1 and TRBJ2-1, with 10 bases identical to TRBD1. The germline gives CDR1 KGHDR, CDR2 SFDVKD. After removal of 3 bases from V and 8 bases from J, the junction contained 6 bases not matched to a gene. CDR3 length: 15 residues. The CDR3 is CATSDLNGQGDEQFF. CDR3 in DNA: TGTGCCACCAGTGATCTCAATGGACAGGGGGATGAGCAGTTCTTC.